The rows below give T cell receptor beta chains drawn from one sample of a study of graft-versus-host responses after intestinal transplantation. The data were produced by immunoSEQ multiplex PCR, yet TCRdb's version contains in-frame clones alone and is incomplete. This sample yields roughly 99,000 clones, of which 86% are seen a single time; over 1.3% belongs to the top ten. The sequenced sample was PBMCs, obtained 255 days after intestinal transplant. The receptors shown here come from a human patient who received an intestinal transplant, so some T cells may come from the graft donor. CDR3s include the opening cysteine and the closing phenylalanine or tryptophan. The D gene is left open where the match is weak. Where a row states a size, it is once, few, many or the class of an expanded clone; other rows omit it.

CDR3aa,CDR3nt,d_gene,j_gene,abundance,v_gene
CASSLDGVSYNEQFF,TGTGCCAGCAGCTTAGATGGTGTGTCCTACAATGAGCAGTTCTTC,NA,TRBJ2-1,NA,TRBV7-9
CATSRRAGGFGTDTQYF,TGTGCCACCAGCAGGAGGGCTGGGGGCTTCGGCACAGATACGCAGTATTTT,NA,TRBJ2-3,NA,TRBV15
CASSLVGAGQETQYF,TGTGCCAGCAGCTTAGTAGGGGCAGGTCAAGAGACCCAGTACTTC,NA,TRBJ2-5,NA,TRBV7-9
CASSEPTGSAGYTF,TGTGCCAGCAGTGAGCCCACAGGTTCGGCTGGCTACACCTTC,NA,TRBJ1-2,NA,TRBV6-1
CSVEDLASGTFNEQFF,TGCAGCGTTGAAGATCTCGCTAGCGGGACCTTCAATGAGCAGTTCTTC,TRBD2,TRBJ2-1,NA,TRBV29-1
CASSLRTGASTGELFF,TGCGCCAGCAGCTTGAGAACAGGCGCCTCCACCGGGGAGCTGTTTTTT,NA,TRBJ2-2,NA,TRBV5-1
CASSEDRELPPLHF,TGTGCCAGCAGTGAGGACAGGGAGTTGCCACCCCTCCACTTT,TRBD1,TRBJ1-6,NA,TRBV28
CASSELVQRGGAIETQYF,TGTGCCAGCAGTGAACTGGTTCAGCGCGGGGGGGCCATTGAGACCCAGTACTTC,TRBD2,TRBJ2-5,once,TRBV2
CASSLEKQQFF,TGTGCCAGCAGCTTAGAGAAACAGCAGTTCTTC,NA,TRBJ2-1,NA,TRBV7-9
CASSLGRGNSPLHF,TGTGCCAGCAGCTTAGGGCGAGGGAATTCACCCCTCCACTTT,NA,TRBJ1-6,NA,TRBV11-2
CASSRDSSYGYTF,TGTGCCAGCAGTCGCGACAGTAGCTATGGCTACACCTTC,NA,TRBJ1-2,NA,TRBV28
CASSLPQSGAQYF,TGTGCCAGCAGCTTACCCCAGTCAGGTGCGCAGTATTTT,NA,TRBJ2-3,NA,TRBV7-9
CASSPAGVGDGYTF,TGTGCCAGTAGTCCCGCGGGAGTCGGGGATGGCTACACCTTC,NA,TRBJ1-2,NA,TRBV19
CASSFGQGFNNEQFF,TGTGCCAGCAGCTTCGGACAGGGGTTCAACAATGAGCAGTTCTTC,TRBD1,TRBJ2-1,NA,TRBV7-6
CASSVGGGEQFF,TGTGCCAGCAGCGTAGGAGGGGGAGAGCAGTTCTTC,NA,TRBJ2-1,NA,TRBV9
CASSELFTGELFF,TGTGCCAGCAGTGAACTCTTCACCGGGGAGCTGTTTTTT,NA,TRBJ2-2,NA,TRBV6-1
CASSQGYEQYF,TGTGCCAGCTCACAGGGCTACGAGCAGTACTTC,NA,TRBJ2-7,NA,TRBV18
CASSPRSQPRAGYTF,TGTGCCAGCTCACCGAGGAGTCAGCCCAGAGCGGGCTACACCTTC,NA,TRBJ1-2,NA,TRBV18
CASSLQGLGEQYF,TGTGCCAGCAGCTTACAGGGCCTGGGGGAGCAGTACTTC,NA,TRBJ2-7,NA,TRBV7-3
CASTIGPGGGAGGYTF,TGTGCCAGCACCATAGGTCCCGGAGGGGGCGCGGGGGGCTACACCTTC,TRBD1,TRBJ1-2,few,TRBV6-6
CASSPPGMGAAKNIQYF,TGTGCCAGCTCACCACCGGGGATGGGGGCAGCCAAAAACATTCAGTACTTC,NA,TRBJ2-4,NA,TRBV18
CASTPGLRGYTF,TGTGCCAGCACTCCGGGCCTAAGGGGCTACACCTTC,NA,TRBJ1-2,few,TRBV28
CSVEDPGTSFSYNEQFF,TGCAGCGTTGAAGATCCTGGTACTAGCTTCTCCTACAATGAGCAGTTCTTC,NA,TRBJ2-1,NA,TRBV29-1
CSVEPGNTEAFF,TGCAGCGTTGAACCCGGGAACACTGAAGCTTTCTTT,NA,TRBJ1-1,NA,TRBV29-1
CATSRGERDSSPLHF,TGTGCCACCAGCAGAGGCGAGCGGGATAGTTCACCCCTCCACTTT,NA,TRBJ1-6,NA,TRBV15
CASSLPQGTKFF,TGTGCCAGCAGCTTACCTCAGGGTACCAAGTTCTTC,NA,TRBJ2-1,NA,TRBV11-2
CASSLRSGAAAEAFF,TGCGCCAGCAGCTTAAGATCAGGGGCCGCGGCTGAGGCTTTCTTT,NA,TRBJ1-1,NA,TRBV5-1
CASSPGTAVYEQYF,TGTGCCAGCTCACCCGGGACAGCCGTCTACGAGCAGTACTTC,TRBD1,TRBJ2-7,NA,TRBV2
CASSDSMNTEAFF,TGTGCCAGCAGTGACAGCATGAACACTGAAGCTTTCTTT,NA,TRBJ1-1,NA,TRBV6-1
CASSGRGNEQYF,TGTGCCAGCAGTGGAAGGGGTAACGAGCAGTACTTC,NA,TRBJ2-7,few,TRBV25-1
CASSQERTEGSPLHF,TGCGCCAGCAGCCAAGAAAGGACAGAAGGTTCACCCCTCCACTTT,NA,TRBJ1-6,few,TRBV4-1
CASSEQGALYEQYF,TGTGCCAGCAGTGAACAGGGGGCCCTATACGAGCAGTACTTC,TRBD1,TRBJ2-7,NA,TRBV28
CATHFARGSPGELFF,TGTGCCACCCATTTCGCCAGGGGGTCGCCCGGGGAGCTGTTTTTT,TRBD1,TRBJ2-2,NA,TRBV6-6